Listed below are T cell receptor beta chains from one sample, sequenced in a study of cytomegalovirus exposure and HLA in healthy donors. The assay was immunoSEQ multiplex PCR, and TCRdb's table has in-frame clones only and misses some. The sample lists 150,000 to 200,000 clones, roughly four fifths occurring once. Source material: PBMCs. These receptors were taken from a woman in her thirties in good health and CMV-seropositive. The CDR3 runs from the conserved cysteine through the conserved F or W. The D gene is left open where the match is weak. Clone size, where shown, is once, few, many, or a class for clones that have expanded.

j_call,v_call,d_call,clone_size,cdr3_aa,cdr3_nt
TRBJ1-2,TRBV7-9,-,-,CASSSPQGTGDYGYTF,TGTGCCAGCAGCTCACCTCAGGGGACGGGTGACTATGGCTACACCTTC
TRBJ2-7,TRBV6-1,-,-,CASSEFSPYEQYF,TGTGCCAGCAGTGAATTTAGTCCCTACGAGCAGTACTTC
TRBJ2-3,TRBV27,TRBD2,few,CASSFFRASGLDTQYF,TGTGCCAGCAGTTTCTTTCGGGCTAGCGGTCTAGATACGCAGTATTTT
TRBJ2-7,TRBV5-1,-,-,CASSLAGTGGYEQYF,TGCGCCAGCAGCCTAGCTGGGACTGGGGGCTACGAGCAGTACTTC
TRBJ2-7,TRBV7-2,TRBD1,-,CASSLSLRTGRNEQYF,TGTGCCAGCAGCTTATCTCTCCGGACAGGGAGGAACGAGCAGTACTTC
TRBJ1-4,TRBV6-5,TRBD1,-,CASSYSRDRREKLFF,TGTGCCAGCAGTTACTCAAGGGACAGGAGGGAAAAACTGTTTTTT
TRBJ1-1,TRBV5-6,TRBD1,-,CASSFRQGALLGTEAFF,TGTGCCAGCAGCTTTAGACAGGGAGCCCTCCTCGGAACTGAAGCTTTCTTT
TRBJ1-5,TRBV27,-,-,CASSFSGTGGGPQHF,TGTGCCAGCAGTTTTTCCGGGACCGGGGGAGGGCCCCAGCATTTT
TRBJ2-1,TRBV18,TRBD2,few,CASSPPVWEGDNEQFF,TGTGCCAGCTCACCACCGGTGTGGGAGGGCGACAATGAGCAGTTCTTC
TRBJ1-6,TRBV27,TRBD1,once,CASSLFGTGDSPLHF,TGTGCCAGCAGTTTATTCGGGACAGGGGATTCACCCCTCCACTTT
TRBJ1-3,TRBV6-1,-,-,CASSKGSTSSGNTIYF,TGTGCCAGCAGTAAAGGGAGTACTAGCTCTGGAAACACCATATATTTT
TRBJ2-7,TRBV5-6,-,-,CASSIGQFVSYEQYF,TGTGCCAGCAGCATAGGACAGTTTGTCTCCTACGAGCAGTACTTC
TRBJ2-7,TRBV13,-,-,CASSPKLINEQYF,TGTGCCAGCAGCCCGAAGCTTATCAACGAGCAGTACTTC
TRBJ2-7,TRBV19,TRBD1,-,CASSIPGQGSHEQYF,TGTGCCAGTAGTATCCCGGGACAGGGTAGCCACGAGCAGTACTTC
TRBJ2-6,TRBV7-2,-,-,CASSLGPVSGANVLTF,TGTGCCAGCAGCTTAGGTCCAGTCTCTGGGGCCAACGTCCTGACTTTC
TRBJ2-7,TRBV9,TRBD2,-,CASSVAQEAGARGRAEQYF,TGTGCCAGCAGCGTAGCTCAAGAAGCGGGGGCCCGGGGCCGAGCTGAGCAGTACTTC
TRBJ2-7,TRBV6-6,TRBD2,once,CASTLTSGRDEQYF,TGTGCCAGCACCTTGACTAGCGGGAGGGACGAGCAGTACTTC
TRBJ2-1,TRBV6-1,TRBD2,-,CASSEFIGTSGDNEQFF,TGTGCCAGCAGTGAATTTATCGGAACTAGCGGGGACAATGAGCAGTTCTTC
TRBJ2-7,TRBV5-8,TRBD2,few,CASSLSLAGIYEQYF,TGTGCCAGCAGCTTGAGTCTAGCGGGGATCTACGAGCAGTACTTC
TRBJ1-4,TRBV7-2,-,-,CASSPPGPGEKLFF,TGTGCCAGCAGCCCCCCGGGCCCGGGGGAAAAACTGTTTTTT
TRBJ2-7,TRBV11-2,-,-,CASSLRVLASSYEQYF,TGTGCCAGCAGCCTTAGAGTCCTAGCGAGCTCCTACGAGCAGTACTTC
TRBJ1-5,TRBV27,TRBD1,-,CASSLNRGGNQPQHF,TGTGCCAGCAGTTTAAACAGGGGAGGCAATCAGCCCCAGCATTTT
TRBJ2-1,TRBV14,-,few,CASSRDFRSSSYNEQFF,TGTGCCAGCAGCCGGGACTTCCGATCGAGCTCCTACAATGAGCAGTTCTTC
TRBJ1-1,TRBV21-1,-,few,CASSTLREVNTEAFF,TGTGCCAGCAGCACCCTTCGGGAGGTGAACACTGAAGCTTTCTTT
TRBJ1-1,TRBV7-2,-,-,CASSLAPTGHGYEAFF,TGTGCCAGCAGCTTAGCGCCTACAGGGCACGGGTATGAAGCTTTCTTT
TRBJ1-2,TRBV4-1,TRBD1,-,CASSQDLDRANYGYTF,TGCGCCAGCAGCCAGGACCTGGACAGGGCTAACTATGGCTACACCTTC
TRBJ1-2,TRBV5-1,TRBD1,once,CASSLFQGATGYTF,TGCGCCAGCAGCTTGTTCCAGGGGGCAACGGGCTACACCTTC
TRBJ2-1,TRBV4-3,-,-,CASSQLDYQGNEQFF,TGCGCCAGCAGCCAACTTGATTACCAGGGGAATGAGCAGTTCTTC
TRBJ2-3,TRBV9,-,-,CASSVQGVDTQYF,TGTGCCAGCAGCGTGCAGGGTGTAGATACGCAGTATTTT
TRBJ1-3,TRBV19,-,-,CASSHVQAGNTIYF,TGTGCCAGTAGCCATGTCCAGGCTGGAAACACCATATATTTT
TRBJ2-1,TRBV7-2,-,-,CASSARQTPEQFF,TGTGCCAGCAGCGCCCGACAGACTCCGGAGCAGTTCTTC
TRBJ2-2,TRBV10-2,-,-,CASSSTGNTGELFF,TGCGCCAGCAGTTCAACCGGGAACACCGGGGAGCTGTTTTTT
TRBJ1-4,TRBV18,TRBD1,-,CASSLSGTGPSEKLFF,TGTGCCAGCTCCTTATCCGGGACAGGGCCTAGTGAAAAACTGTTTTTT
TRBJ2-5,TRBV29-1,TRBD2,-,CSGGLPQETQYF,TGCAGCGGGGGACTACCTCAAGAGACCCAGTACTTC
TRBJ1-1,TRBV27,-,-,CASSLDEASTEAFF,TGTGCCAGCAGCTTGGATGAGGCCTCCACTGAAGCTTTCTTT
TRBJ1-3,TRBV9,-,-,CASSEIAGNTIYF,TGTGCCAGCAGCGAAATCGCTGGAAACACCATATATTTT
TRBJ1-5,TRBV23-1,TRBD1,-,CASITTGGLYNQPQHF,TGCGCCAGCATTACGACAGGGGGCCTTTACAATCAGCCCCAGCATTTT
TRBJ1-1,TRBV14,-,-,CASSLRSRGLDTEAFF,TGTGCCAGCAGCCTCAGATCTCGGGGTCTGGACACTGAAGCTTTCTTT
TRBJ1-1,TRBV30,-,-,CARSVATEAFF,TGTGCCCGATCGGTTGCGACTGAAGCTTTCTTT
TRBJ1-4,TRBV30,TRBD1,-,CATHTGAANEKLFF,TGTGCCACCCATACAGGGGCCGCTAATGAAAAACTGTTTTTT
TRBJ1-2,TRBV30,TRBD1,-,CACTTGQGAHYGYTF,TGTGCCTGCACTACGGGACAGGGGGCTCACTATGGCTACACCTTC
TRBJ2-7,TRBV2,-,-,CASTPGVGHEQYF,TGTGCCAGCACCCCAGGGGTCGGGCACGAGCAGTACTTC
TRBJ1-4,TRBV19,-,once,CASRLNEKLFF,TGTGCCAGTAGGCTAAATGAAAAACTGTTTTTT
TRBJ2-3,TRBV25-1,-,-,CASGLTDTQYF,TGTGCCAGCGGCCTTACGGATACGCAGTATTTT
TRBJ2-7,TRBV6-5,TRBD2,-,CASSSLAGYSYEQYF,TGTGCCAGCAGTTCGTTAGCGGGCTACTCCTACGAGCAGTACTTC
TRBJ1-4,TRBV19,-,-,CASSPPRARGDEKLFF,TGTGCCAGTAGTCCGCCCCGGGCCCGGGGGGATGAAAAACTGTTTTTT
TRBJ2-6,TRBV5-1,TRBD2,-,CASSLWTGGSSGANVLTF,TGCGCCAGCAGCTTGTGGACGGGGGGAAGCTCTGGGGCCAACGTCCTGACTTTC
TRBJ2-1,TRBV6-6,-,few,CASSYLGRDEQFF,TGTGCCAGCAGTTATTTGGGCCGCGATGAGCAGTTCTTC
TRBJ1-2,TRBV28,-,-,CASSSPWGDGYTF,TGTGCCAGCAGTTCACCCTGGGGGGATGGCTACACCTTC
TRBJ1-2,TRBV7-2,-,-,CASSLVQGFYGYTF,TGTGCCAGCAGCTTAGTCCAGGGGTTCTATGGCTACACCTTC
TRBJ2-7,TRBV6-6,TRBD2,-,CASNLAGGKYEQYF,TGTGCCAGCAACTTAGCGGGAGGGAAATACGAGCAGTACTTC
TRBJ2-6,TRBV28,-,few,CASREVSGANVLTF,TGTGCCAGCAGGGAGGTATCGGGGGCCAACGTCCTGACTTTC
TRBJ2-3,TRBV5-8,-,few,CASSLYGRATQYF,TGTGCCAGCAGCCTGTACGGGAGAGCTACGCAGTATTTT
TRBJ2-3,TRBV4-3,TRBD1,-,CASSTTGGNEDTQYF,TGCGCCAGCAGCACGACAGGGGGCAACGAAGATACGCAGTATTTT
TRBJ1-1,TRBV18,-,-,CASSPLHDRLNTEAFF,TGTGCCAGCTCACCGCTCCACGACAGATTGAACACTGAAGCTTTCTTT
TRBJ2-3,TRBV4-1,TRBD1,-,CASSQAGQTLDTQYF,TGCGCCAGCAGCCAAGCGGGACAGACACTTGATACGCAGTATTTT
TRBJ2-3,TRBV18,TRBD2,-,CASSPTSGGADTQYF,TGTGCCAGCTCACCGACTAGCGGGGGGGCAGATACGCAGTATTTT
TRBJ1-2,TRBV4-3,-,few,CASSRVPPVEGYTF,TGCGCCAGCAGCCGAGTCCCGCCGGTGGAGGGCTACACCTTC
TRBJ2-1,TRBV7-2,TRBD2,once,CASSLPPTSGRVNEQFF,TGTGCCAGCAGCTTACCGCCGACTAGCGGGAGAGTAAATGAGCAGTTCTTC